Listed below are T cell receptor beta chains from one sample, sequenced in a study of T cell responses to AZD1222 COVID-19 vaccine. Clones were sequenced by immunoSEQ multiplex PCR, and TCRdb holds only the in-frame ones, with some missing. Of about 150,000 clones in the sample, around 90% were seen once. The material sequenced was peripheral blood, taken on day 0 of AZD1222 vaccination. These receptors originate from an adult in good health. CDR3s include the opening cysteine and the closing phenylalanine or tryptophan. Each record gives: clone size, J gene, D gene, V gene, CDR3 protein, CDR3 DNA. D genes are given only for firm matches. Only part of the rows carry a size: once, few, many, or a class if the clone is expanded.

clone size: -; J gene: TRBJ2-1; D gene: -; V gene: TRBV5-6; CDR3 protein: CASSPSMKVNEQFF; CDR3 DNA: TGTGCCAGCAGCCCATCGATGAAAGTCAATGAGCAGTTCTTC
clone size: -; J gene: TRBJ1-4; D gene: -; V gene: TRBV5-4; CDR3 protein: CASSQTTTNEKLFF; CDR3 DNA: TGTGCCAGCAGCCAGACGACAACTAATGAAAAACTGTTTTTT
clone size: once; J gene: TRBJ2-7; D gene: -; V gene: TRBV15; CDR3 protein: CATSPSRSGAPAEQYF; CDR3 DNA: TGTGCCACCAGCCCCTCCCGGTCAGGGGCCCCAGCCGAGCAGTACTTC
clone size: -; J gene: TRBJ1-1; D gene: -; V gene: TRBV27; CDR3 protein: CASSLGQVDTEAFF; CDR3 DNA: TGTGCCAGCAGTTTAGGGCAGGTGGACACTGAAGCTTTCTTT
clone size: -; J gene: TRBJ2-1; D gene: TRBD2; V gene: TRBV24-1; CDR3 protein: CATSRTGTSVINNEQFF; CDR3 DNA: TGTGCCACCAGCAGAACCGGGACTAGCGTTATAAACAATGAGCAGTTCTTC
clone size: -; J gene: TRBJ1-1; D gene: TRBD1; V gene: TRBV14; CDR3 protein: CASSQLTGGNTEAFF; CDR3 DNA: TGTGCCAGCAGCCAATTGACAGGGGGTAACACTGAAGCTTTCTTT
clone size: once; J gene: TRBJ2-3; D gene: TRBD2; V gene: TRBV11-2; CDR3 protein: CASSQVGGRSETQYF; CDR3 DNA: TGTGCCAGCAGCCAAGTCGGCGGGAGGTCAGAAACGCAGTATTTT
clone size: -; J gene: TRBJ2-6; D gene: -; V gene: TRBV7-6; CDR3 protein: CASSLTGLSSGANVLTF; CDR3 DNA: TGTGCCAGCAGCTTAACAGGTCTTAGCTCTGGGGCCAACGTCCTGACTTTC
clone size: -; J gene: TRBJ1-5; D gene: -; V gene: TRBV12-3/TRBV12-4; CDR3 protein: CASSALVEQPQHF; CDR3 DNA: TGTGCCAGCAGTGCACTCGTAGAGCAGCCCCAGCATTTT
clone size: -; J gene: TRBJ1-2; D gene: TRBD1; V gene: TRBV5-4; CDR3 protein: CASSFPDRGYGYTF; CDR3 DNA: TGTGCCAGCAGCTTCCCCGACAGGGGCTATGGCTACACCTTC
clone size: -; J gene: TRBJ2-1; D gene: TRBD1; V gene: TRBV18; CDR3 protein: CASSPRTGNNEQFF; CDR3 DNA: TGTGCCAGCTCACCAAGGACAGGGAACAATGAGCAGTTCTTC
clone size: few; J gene: TRBJ2-7; D gene: -; V gene: TRBV5-5; CDR3 protein: CASSFLKGSLEQYF; CDR3 DNA: TGTGCCAGCAGCTTTTTGAAGGGTTCTCTCGAGCAGTACTTC
clone size: -; J gene: TRBJ2-7; D gene: -; V gene: TRBV5-6; CDR3 protein: CASTTSLNSYEQYF; CDR3 DNA: TGTGCCAGCACCACTAGTTTGAACTCCTACGAGCAGTACTTC
clone size: -; J gene: TRBJ1-1; D gene: -; V gene: TRBV19; CDR3 protein: CASSSMGGTEAFF; CDR3 DNA: TGTGCCAGTAGTTCCATGGGGGGCACTGAAGCTTTCTTT
clone size: -; J gene: TRBJ2-7; D gene: TRBD2; V gene: TRBV5-4; CDR3 protein: CASSLGGTSYEQYF; CDR3 DNA: TGTGCCAGCAGCTTGGGGGGGACTAGCTACGAGCAGTACTTC
clone size: -; J gene: TRBJ2-7; D gene: -; V gene: TRBV9; CDR3 protein: CASSVATGTYEQYF; CDR3 DNA: TGTGCCAGCAGCGTGGCGACAGGTACCTACGAGCAGTACTTC
clone size: once; J gene: TRBJ2-3; D gene: -; V gene: TRBV5-1; CDR3 protein: CASSAGGTGGTDTQYF; CDR3 DNA: TGCGCCAGCAGCGCCGGAGGGACTGGCGGCACAGATACGCAGTATTTT
clone size: -; J gene: TRBJ2-3; D gene: -; V gene: TRBV12-5; CDR3 protein: CASGLGGTDTQYF; CDR3 DNA: TGTGCTAGTGGTTTGGGGGGGACAGATACGCAGTATTTT
clone size: -; J gene: TRBJ2-7; D gene: -; V gene: TRBV28; CDR3 protein: CASTMPRGLREQYF; CDR3 DNA: TGTGCCAGCACCATGCCCCGGGGACTTCGCGAGCAGTACTTC
clone size: -; J gene: TRBJ1-2; D gene: TRBD1; V gene: TRBV10-3; CDR3 protein: CAISEDRGGYTF; CDR3 DNA: TGTGCCATCAGTGAAGACAGGGGCGGCTACACCTTC
clone size: -; J gene: TRBJ1-2; D gene: -; V gene: TRBV28; CDR3 protein: CASQLGGHYGYTF; CDR3 DNA: TGTGCCAGTCAGTTGGGGGGCCACTATGGCTACACCTTC
clone size: -; J gene: TRBJ2-7; D gene: -; V gene: TRBV9; CDR3 protein: CASSVTGAVAYEQYF; CDR3 DNA: TGTGCCAGCAGCGTGACGGGAGCCGTTGCCTACGAGCAGTACTTC
clone size: -; J gene: TRBJ2-1; D gene: TRBD2; V gene: TRBV9; CDR3 protein: CASSVGAGDRLGNEQFF; CDR3 DNA: TGTGCCAGCAGCGTAGGAGCGGGAGATCGTTTGGGCAATGAGCAGTTCTTC
clone size: -; J gene: TRBJ1-5; D gene: -; V gene: TRBV19; CDR3 protein: CASSRWGAYSNQPQHF; CDR3 DNA: TGTGCCAGTAGCCGATGGGGGGCGTATAGCAATCAGCCCCAGCATTTT
clone size: -; J gene: TRBJ2-7; D gene: -; V gene: TRBV7-9; CDR3 protein: CASSFPSDGVQYF; CDR3 DNA: TGTGCCAGCAGCTTCCCATCCGACGGGGTTCAGTACTTC
clone size: once; J gene: TRBJ1-5; D gene: -; V gene: TRBV28; CDR3 protein: CASRDSLGNQPQHF; CDR3 DNA: TGTGCCAGCAGAGACAGTTTGGGCAATCAGCCCCAGCATTTT
clone size: -; J gene: TRBJ2-7; D gene: -; V gene: TRBV19; CDR3 protein: CASSRGSSYEQYF; CDR3 DNA: TGTGCCAGTAGTAGGGGGAGCTCCTACGAGCAGTACTTC
clone size: once; J gene: TRBJ2-1; D gene: -; V gene: TRBV7-9; CDR3 protein: CASSPGLPNEQFF; CDR3 DNA: TGTGCCAGCAGCCCAGGACTCCCGAATGAGCAGTTCTTC
clone size: -; J gene: TRBJ2-7; D gene: TRBD1; V gene: TRBV2; CDR3 protein: CASSDRTGPAYEQYF; CDR3 DNA: TGTGCCAGCAGTGATCGGACAGGGCCCGCCTACGAGCAGTACTTC
clone size: -; J gene: TRBJ2-7; D gene: TRBD2; V gene: TRBV29-1; CDR3 protein: CSVVSGSYEQYF; CDR3 DNA: TGCAGCGTGGTTAGCGGGAGCTACGAGCAGTACTTC
clone size: -; J gene: TRBJ2-7; D gene: -; V gene: TRBV15; CDR3 protein: CATSAVSNYEQYF; CDR3 DNA: TGTGCCACCAGCGCCGTCTCCAACTACGAGCAGTACTTC
clone size: -; J gene: TRBJ2-1; D gene: TRBD2; V gene: TRBV14; CDR3 protein: CASSQEGRETNEQFF; CDR3 DNA: TGTGCCAGCAGCCAAGAGGGGCGGGAGACCAATGAGCAGTTCTTC
clone size: -; J gene: TRBJ1-4; D gene: -; V gene: TRBV7-9; CDR3 protein: CASNTYTNEKLFF; CDR3 DNA: TGTGCCAGCAACACCTATACTAATGAAAAACTGTTTTTT
clone size: -; J gene: TRBJ1-6; D gene: TRBD1; V gene: TRBV20-1; CDR3 protein: CSASRDRGPNSPLHF; CDR3 DNA: TGCAGTGCTAGTAGGGACAGGGGGCCAAATTCACCCCTCCACTTT
clone size: once; J gene: TRBJ1-6; D gene: -; V gene: TRBV28; CDR3 protein: CASSQGSSSYNSPLHF; CDR3 DNA: TGTGCCAGCAGCCAGGGGTCGAGCTCCTATAATTCACCCCTCCACTTT